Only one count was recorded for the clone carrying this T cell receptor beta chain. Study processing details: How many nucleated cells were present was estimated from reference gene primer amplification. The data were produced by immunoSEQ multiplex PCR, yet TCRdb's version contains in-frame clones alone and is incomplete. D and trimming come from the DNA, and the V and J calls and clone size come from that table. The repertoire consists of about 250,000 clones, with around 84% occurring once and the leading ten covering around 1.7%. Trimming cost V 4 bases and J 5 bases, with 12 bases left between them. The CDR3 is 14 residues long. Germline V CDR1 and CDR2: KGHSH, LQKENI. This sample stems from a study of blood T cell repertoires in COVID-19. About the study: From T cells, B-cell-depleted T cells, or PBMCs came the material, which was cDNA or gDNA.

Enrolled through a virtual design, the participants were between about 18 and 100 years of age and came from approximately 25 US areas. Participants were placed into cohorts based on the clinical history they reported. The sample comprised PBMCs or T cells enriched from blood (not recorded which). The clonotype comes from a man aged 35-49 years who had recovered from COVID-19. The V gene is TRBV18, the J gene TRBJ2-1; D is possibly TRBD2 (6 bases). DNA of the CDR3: TGTGCCAGCTCACGTGAGTCGGGAGACAATGAGCAGTTCTTC. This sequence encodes CASSRESGDNEQFF.